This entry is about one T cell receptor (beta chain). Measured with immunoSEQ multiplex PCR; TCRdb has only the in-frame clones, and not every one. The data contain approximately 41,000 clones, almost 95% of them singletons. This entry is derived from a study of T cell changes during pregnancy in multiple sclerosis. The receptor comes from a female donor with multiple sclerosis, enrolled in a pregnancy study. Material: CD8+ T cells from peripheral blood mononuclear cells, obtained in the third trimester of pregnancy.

CDR3 nucleotide sequence: TGCAGTGCTATAATCGACAATGAGCAGTTCTTC. Its protein is CSAIIDNEQFF. The genes are TRBV20-1 and TRBJ2-1, with D hard to call. Trimming cost V 4 bases and J 5 bases, with 6 bases left between them. Germline loops: CDR1 DFQATT, CDR2 SNEGSKA (reference sequence). This CDR3 has 11 residues.